This TCR beta chain was identified in a study of blood T cell repertoires in COVID-19. Trimming stripped 3 bases from V and 5 bases from J, with 16 bases between. The germline gives CDR1 MNHEY, CDR2 SMNVEV (reference sequence). The CDR3 totals 16 residues. As originally analysed: Reference gene primer amplification gave estimated nucleated cell counts. This table comes from immunoSEQ multiplex PCR, and its TCRdb copy is limited to in-frame clones, with some not included. The D gene and trimming were derived from the DNA, and the V and J assignments and clone size from that table. The sample holds approximately 84,000 clones, over 65% seen once.

Sequenced: peripheral blood. The source of this sequence is a man aged 45-60 years with active or convalescent COVID-19. This chain links TRBV27 with TRBJ1-4; D unclear. This CDR3 is CASSLTLMGRNEKLFF. Here the CDR3 DNA reads TGTGCCAGCAGTTTGACCCTGATGGGGAGGAATGAAAAACTGTTTTTT.